These 2 T cell receptor beta chains were all obtained from the same sample, sequenced in a study of T cells expressing NK-cell markers. Each CDR3 protein gets one entry in TCRdb, which reprocessed the 5' RACE reads and gives no DNA. This repertoire includes approximately 550,000 distinct CDR3 sequences. The specimen was blood T cells: a sorted CD56 or NKG2C T cell subset, CD4+ or CD8+ T cells, or bulk PBMC T cells (not recorded which). The receptors derive from a man younger than 30 in good health.

The rearrangement joins TRBV27 to TRBJ2-1; TCRdb picks TRBD2, but there is no DNA to check that call. The CDR3 contains 15 residues. Germline V gene data show CDR1 as MNHEY and CDR2 as SMNVEV (reference sequence). The CDR3 spells CASSFSAGGNNEQFF.

The chain joins TRBV5-5 to TRBJ2-2; TCRdb selects TRBD1, and the lack of DNA leaves this call unchecked. This CDR3 comprises 15 residues. Per germline, CDR1 SGHKS and CDR2 YYEKEE (reference sequence). This CDR3 is CASSRQDLNTGELFF.